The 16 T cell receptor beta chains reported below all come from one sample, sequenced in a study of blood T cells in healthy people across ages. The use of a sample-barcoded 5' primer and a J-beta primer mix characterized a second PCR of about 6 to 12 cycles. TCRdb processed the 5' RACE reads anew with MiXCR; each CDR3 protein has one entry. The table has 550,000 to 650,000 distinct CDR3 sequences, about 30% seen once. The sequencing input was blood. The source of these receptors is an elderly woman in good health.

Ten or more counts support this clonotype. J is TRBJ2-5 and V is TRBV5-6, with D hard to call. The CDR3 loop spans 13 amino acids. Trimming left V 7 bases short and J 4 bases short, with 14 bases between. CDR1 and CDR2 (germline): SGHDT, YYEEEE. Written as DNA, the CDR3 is TGTGCCAGCGTACTTCTAGGGTCAGAGACCCAGTACTTC. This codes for CASVLLGSETQYF.

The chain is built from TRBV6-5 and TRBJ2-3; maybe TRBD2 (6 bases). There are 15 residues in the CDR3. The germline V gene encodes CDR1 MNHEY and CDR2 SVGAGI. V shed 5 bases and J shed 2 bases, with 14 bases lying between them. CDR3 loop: CASSAWDSTTDTQYF. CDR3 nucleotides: TGTGCCAGCAGTGCCTGGGACTCCACCACAGATACGCAGTATTTT.

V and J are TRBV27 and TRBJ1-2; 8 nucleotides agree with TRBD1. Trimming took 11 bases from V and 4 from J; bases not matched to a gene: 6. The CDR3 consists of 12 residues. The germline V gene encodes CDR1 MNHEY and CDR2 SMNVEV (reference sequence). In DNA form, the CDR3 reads TGTGCCGCGGGACAGGACGGCTATGGCTACACCTTC. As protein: CAAGQDGYGYTF.

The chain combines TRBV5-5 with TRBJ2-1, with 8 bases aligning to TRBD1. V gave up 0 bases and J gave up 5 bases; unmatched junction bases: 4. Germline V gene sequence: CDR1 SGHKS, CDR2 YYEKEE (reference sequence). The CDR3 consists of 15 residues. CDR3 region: CASSLEGTGNNEQFF. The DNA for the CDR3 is TGTGCCAGCAGCTTGGAAGGGACAGGCAACAATGAGCAGTTCTTC.

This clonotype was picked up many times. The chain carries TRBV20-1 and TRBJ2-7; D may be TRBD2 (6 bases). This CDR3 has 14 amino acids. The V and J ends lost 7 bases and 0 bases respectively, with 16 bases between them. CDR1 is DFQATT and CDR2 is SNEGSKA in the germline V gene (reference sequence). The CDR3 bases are TGCAGTGTCGGAGCGCGCGGGACCTCCTACGAGCAGTACTTC. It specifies CSVGARGTSYEQYF.

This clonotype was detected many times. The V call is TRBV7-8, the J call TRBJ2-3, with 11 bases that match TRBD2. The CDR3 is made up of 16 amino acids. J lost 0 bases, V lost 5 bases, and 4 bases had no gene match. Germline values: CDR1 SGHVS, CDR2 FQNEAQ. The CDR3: CASSLRTSGSTDTQYF. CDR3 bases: TGTGCCAGCAGCCTTCGGACTAGCGGGAGCACAGATACGCAGTATTTT.

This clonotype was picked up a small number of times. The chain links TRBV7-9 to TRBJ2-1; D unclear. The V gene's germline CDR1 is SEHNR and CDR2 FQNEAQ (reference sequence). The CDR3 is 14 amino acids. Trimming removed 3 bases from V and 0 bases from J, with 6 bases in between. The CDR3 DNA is TGTGCCAGCAGCTTCTTCATCTCCTACAATGAGCAGTTCTTC. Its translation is CASSFFISYNEQFF.

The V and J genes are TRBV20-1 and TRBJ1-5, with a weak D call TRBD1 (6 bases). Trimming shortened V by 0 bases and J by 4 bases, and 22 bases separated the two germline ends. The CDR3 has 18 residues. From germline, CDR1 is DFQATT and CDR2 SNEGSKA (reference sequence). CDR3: CSARDVTGNHIQNQPQHF. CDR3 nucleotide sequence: TGCAGTGCTAGAGATGTTACAGGGAACCATATTCAGAATCAGCCCCAGCATTTT.

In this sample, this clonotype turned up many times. CDR3 coding DNA: TGTGCCAGCAGTCCCCGGGCCAGGGACCAGCCCCAGCATTTT. Translation gives CASSPRARDQPQHF. The chain couples TRBV6-1 to TRBJ1-5; TRBD1 might be the D (5 bases). Trimming pared 5 bases from V and 7 bases from J, leaving 15 bases between. The V gene's germline CDR1 is MNHNS and CDR2 SASEGT. CDR3 length: 14 residues.

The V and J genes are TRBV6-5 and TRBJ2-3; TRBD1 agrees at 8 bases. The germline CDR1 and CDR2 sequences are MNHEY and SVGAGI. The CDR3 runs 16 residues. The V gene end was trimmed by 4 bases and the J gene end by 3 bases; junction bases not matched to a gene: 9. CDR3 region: CASSFNRDRLTDTQYF. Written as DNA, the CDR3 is TGTGCCAGCAGTTTCAACCGGGACAGGCTAACAGATACGCAGTATTTT.

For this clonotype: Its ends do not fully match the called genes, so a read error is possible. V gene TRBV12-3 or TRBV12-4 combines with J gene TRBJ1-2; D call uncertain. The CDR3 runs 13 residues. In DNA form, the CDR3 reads TGTGACAGCAGTTCGCGGGATAACTATGGCTACACCTTC. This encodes CDSSSRDNYGYTF.

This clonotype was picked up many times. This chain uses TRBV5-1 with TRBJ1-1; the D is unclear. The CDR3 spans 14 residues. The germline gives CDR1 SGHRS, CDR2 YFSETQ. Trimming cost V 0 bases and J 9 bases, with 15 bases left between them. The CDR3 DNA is TGCGCCAGCAGCTTGGAAGTATTCGCACCTAAAGCTTTCTTT. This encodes CASSLEVFAPKAFF.

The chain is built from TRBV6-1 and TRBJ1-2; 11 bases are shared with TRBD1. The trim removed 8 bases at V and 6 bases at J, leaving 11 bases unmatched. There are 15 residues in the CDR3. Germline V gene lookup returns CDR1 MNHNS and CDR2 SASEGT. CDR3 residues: CASAGQGVPAHGYTF. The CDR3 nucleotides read TGTGCCAGCGCGGGACAGGGGGTCCCGGCCCATGGCTACACCTTC.

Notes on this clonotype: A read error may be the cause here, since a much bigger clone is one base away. CDR3 bases: TGTGCCAGCAGCTCTCTGGAGGGGGATGAGCAGTACTTC. This encodes CASSSLEGDEQYF. This chain connects TRBV7-9 to TRBJ2-7; D tentatively fits TRBD1 or TRBD2 (6 bases each). V was shortened by 4 bases and J by 7 bases, with 14 bases between the two germline ends. The germline V gene has CDR1 SEHNR and CDR2 FQNEAQ (reference sequence). This CDR3 spans 13 amino acids.

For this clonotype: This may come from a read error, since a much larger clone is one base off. The DNA for the CDR3 is TGCAGTGCTGGAGACGGGACTAGCGCTCTCCCCCAAGAGACCCAGTACTTC. Translating it yields CSAGDGTSALPQETQYF. The rearrangement links TRBV20-1 to TRBJ2-5; 10 nucleotides agree with TRBD2. This CDR3 spans 17 amino acids. Germline-derived CDR1 and CDR2 are DFQATT and SNEGSKA (reference sequence).

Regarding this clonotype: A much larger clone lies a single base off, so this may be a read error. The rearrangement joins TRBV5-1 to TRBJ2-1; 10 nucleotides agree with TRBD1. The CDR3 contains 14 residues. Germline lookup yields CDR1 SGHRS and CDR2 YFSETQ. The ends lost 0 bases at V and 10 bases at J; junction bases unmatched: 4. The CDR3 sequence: CASSLGQGATEQFF. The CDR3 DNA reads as TGCGCCAGCAGCTTGGGACAGGGGGCGACCGAGCAGTTCTTC.